A single sample gave rise to the 14 T cell receptor beta chains below, sequenced in a study of post-analysis software for immune sequencing data. The study, taken as a whole, reports: Five TRBV segments, TRBV5-6, TRBV5-1 and TRBV20-1 among them, were found more frequent in patients than controls.

Carried by the TCR beta cDNA libraries were unique molecular identifiers. TCRdb re-called the PCR reads with MiXCR, one entry per CDR3 protein. Found here are a few hundred thousand distinct CDR3 sequences, 30% to 40% of them singletons; the top ten hold less than 8%. Their antigen targets remain unknown. The sequenced sample consisted of blood. These receptors were obtained from a girl aged 2 to 9 with multiple sclerosis.

The chain has TRBV11-2 and TRBJ2-3; D gene unclear. Germline V gene sequence: CDR1 SGHAT, CDR2 FQNNGV. CDR3 length: 14 amino acids. V dropped 5 bases and J dropped 2 bases, with 11 bases sitting between them. In DNA form, the CDR3 reads TGTGCCAGCAGCCGGGCTTCTATCACAGATACGCAGTATTTT. As protein: CASSRASITDTQYF.

The V call is TRBV28, the J call TRBJ1-2; D not certain. CDR3 length: 15 amino acids. Per the germline V gene, CDR1 is MDHEN and CDR2 is SYDVKM. Trimming removed 5 bases at V and 7 bases at J, with 20 bases between. CDR3 coding DNA: TGTGCCAGCAGTCCACCCGTGAGGGTATCGGGTGGCTACACCTTC. It translates to CASSPPVRVSGGYTF.

The rearrangement links TRBV5-1 to TRBJ2-3; 7 nucleotides match TRBD1. Germline trimming cut 0 bases from V and 1 base from J; bases unmatched to any gene: 8. This CDR3 contains 17 residues. Germline V gene lookup returns CDR1 SGHRS and CDR2 YFSETQ. Here the CDR3 DNA reads TGCGCCAGCAGCTTGGTACCGGGACAGTGGGGCACAGATACGCAGTATTTT. Translating gives CASSLVPGQWGTDTQYF.

This clonotype was seen a few times. The V gene is TRBV5-1, the J gene TRBJ2-1; D unclear. Deletions cut 1 base from V and 0 bases from J, with 11 bases between. The CDR3 totals 16 residues. From germline, CDR1 is SGHRS and CDR2 YFSETQ. The CDR3 DNA sequence: TGCGCCAGCAGCTTGCGTGGGTTTAGCTCCTACAATGAGCAGTTCTTC. It codes for CASSLRGFSSYNEQFF.

This clonotype was recorded a few times. This chain links TRBV6-4 with TRBJ2-1; 12 positions agree with TRBD2. J was trimmed by 14 bases and V by 0 bases; bases with no gene match: 17. The CDR3 extends over 18 amino acids. The V gene's germline CDR1 is MRHNA and CDR2 SNTAGT. The CDR3 DNA reads as TGTGCCAGCAGTGACTCGTCGGCTAGCGGGAGGGCCTCGGCTCAGAAGTTCTTC. It yields the protein CASSDSSASGRASAQKFF.

Many counts were recorded for this clonotype. The chain uses TRBV29-1 and TRBJ2-5, with 8 bases identical to TRBD2. There are 14 residues in the CDR3. CDR1 is SQVTM and CDR2 is ANQGSEA in the germline V gene. The V gene end was trimmed by 1 base and the J gene end by 5 bases; junction bases not matched to a gene: 6. CDR3 loop: CSVEGTPGGETQYF. In nucleotides, the CDR3 is TGCAGCGTTGAAGGGACTCCGGGAGGGGAGACCCAGTACTTC.

The chain combines TRBV15 with TRBJ2-7; 13 nucleotides line up with TRBD2. The J call may not be correct, given that the DNA end is closer to TRBJ2-5. The CDR3 runs 19 residues. From germline, CDR1 is LNHNV and CDR2 YYDKDF (reference sequence). Here the CDR3 reads CATSNTGTSGTGLRETQYF. The CDR3 DNA is TGTGCCACCAGCAATACCGGGACTAGCGGGACGGGGTTGAGGGAGACCCAGTACTTC.

The chain is built from TRBV20-1 and TRBJ2-5; 8 bases match TRBD1. The germline gives CDR1 DFQATT, CDR2 SNEGSKA (reference sequence). The junction had 12 bases not matched to a gene; V was cut back by 4 bases and J by 5 bases. This CDR3 is 15 amino acids long. The CDR3 sequence: CSATEDRDVWETQYF. The CDR3 region has the DNA TGCAGTGCTACCGAGGACAGGGACGTTTGGGAGACCCAGTACTTC.

This chain uses TRBV4-3 with TRBJ2-3; 11 nucleotides agree with TRBD2. Germline trimming cut 3 bases from V and 4 bases from J; bases unmatched to any gene: 6. The CDR3 is 16 residues long. Germline values: CDR1 LGHNA, CDR2 YSLEER. CDR3 region: CASSQELAGEPDTQYF. CDR3 DNA sequence: TGCGCCAGCAGCCAGGAACTAGCGGGAGAACCAGATACGCAGTATTTT.

This clonotype was recorded a few times. The V gene is TRBV6-5, the J gene TRBJ2-1; D uncertain. The CDR3 is 14 residues long. CDR1 is MNHEY and CDR2 is SVGAGI in the germline V gene. Deletions cut 2 bases from V and 0 bases from J, with 5 bases between. The DNA of the CDR3 is TGTGCCAGCAGTTACGCTAGCTCCTACAATGAGCAGTTCTTC. Protein product: CASSYASSYNEQFF.

The CDR3 DNA reads as TGTGCCAGCAGCTCCGAGCGGGAGGGCCCCCACGAGCAGTACTTC. This encodes CASSSEREGPHEQYF. V and J are TRBV7-8 and TRBJ2-7; 10 nucleotides line up with TRBD2. In germline, CDR1 is SGHVS, CDR2 FQNEAQ. The length of the CDR3 is 15 residues. After removal of 4 bases from V and 5 bases from J, the junction contained 8 bases not matched to a gene.

This clonotype was seen many times. V and J are TRBV20-1 and TRBJ2-7; TRBD2 aligns across 13 bases. The V and J ends lost 3 bases and 5 bases, in that order; junction bases with no gene match: 10. Germline CDR1 DFQATT, CDR2 SNEGSKA (reference sequence). There are 16 residues in the CDR3. As DNA, the CDR3 is TGCAGTGCTAGGCTACTCCGACTAGCGGGAGGACACGAGCAGTACTTC. Translation: CSARLLRLAGGHEQYF.

The chain has TRBV21-1 and TRBJ2-1; the DNA was not compared with TRBD2, the D call given in the table. TRBV21-1 is assigned pseudogene status. The CDR3 sequence is 11 residues long. Written as DNA, the CDR3 is TGTGCCAGCAGCCAACTAGCGAAGCAGTTCTTC. Residues: CASSQLAKQFF.

The gene calls are TRBV7-9 and TRBJ2-7; D remains unclear. The CDR3 loop spans 13 amino acids. Deletions cut 1 base from V and 5 bases from J, with 9 bases between. The germline V gene has CDR1 SEHNR and CDR2 FQNEAQ (reference sequence). CDR3 nucleotide sequence: TGTGCCAGCAGCTTAGGGGATCCGAACGAGCAGTACTTC. Protein sequence: CASSLGDPNEQYF.